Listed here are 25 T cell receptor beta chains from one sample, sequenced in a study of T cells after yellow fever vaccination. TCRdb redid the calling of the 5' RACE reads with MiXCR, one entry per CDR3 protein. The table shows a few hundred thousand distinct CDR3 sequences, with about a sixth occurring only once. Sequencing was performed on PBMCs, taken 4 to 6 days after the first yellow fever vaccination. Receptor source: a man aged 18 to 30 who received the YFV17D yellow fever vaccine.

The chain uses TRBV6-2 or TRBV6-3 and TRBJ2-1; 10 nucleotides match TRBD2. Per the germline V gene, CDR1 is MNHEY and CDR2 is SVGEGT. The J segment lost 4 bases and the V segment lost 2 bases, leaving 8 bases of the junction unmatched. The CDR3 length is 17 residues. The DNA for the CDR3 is TGTGCCAGCAGTTACATCGGACATAGCGGGGGGTACAATGAGCAGTTCTTC. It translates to CASSYIGHSGGYNEQFF.

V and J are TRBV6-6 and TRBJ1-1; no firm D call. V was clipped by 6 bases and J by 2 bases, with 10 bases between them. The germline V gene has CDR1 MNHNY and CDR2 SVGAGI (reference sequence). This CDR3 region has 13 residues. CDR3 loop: CASSPVYNTEAFF. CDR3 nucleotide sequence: TGTGCCAGCAGCCCCGTTTATAACACTGAAGCTTTCTTT.

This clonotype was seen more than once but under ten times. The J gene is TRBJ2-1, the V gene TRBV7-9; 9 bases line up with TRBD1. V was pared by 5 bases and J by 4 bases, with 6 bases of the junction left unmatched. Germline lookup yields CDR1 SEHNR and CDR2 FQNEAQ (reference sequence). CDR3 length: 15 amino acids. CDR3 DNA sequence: TGTGCCAGCAGCAACGAAGGACAGGGGTACAATGAGCAGTTCTTC. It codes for CASSNEGQGYNEQFF.

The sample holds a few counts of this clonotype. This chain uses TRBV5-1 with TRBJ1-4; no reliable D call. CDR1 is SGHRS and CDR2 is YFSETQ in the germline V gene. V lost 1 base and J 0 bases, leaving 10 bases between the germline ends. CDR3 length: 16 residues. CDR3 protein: CASSLTLPTTNEKLFF. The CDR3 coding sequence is TGCGCCAGCAGCTTGACTTTGCCAACAACTAATGAAAAACTGTTTTTT.

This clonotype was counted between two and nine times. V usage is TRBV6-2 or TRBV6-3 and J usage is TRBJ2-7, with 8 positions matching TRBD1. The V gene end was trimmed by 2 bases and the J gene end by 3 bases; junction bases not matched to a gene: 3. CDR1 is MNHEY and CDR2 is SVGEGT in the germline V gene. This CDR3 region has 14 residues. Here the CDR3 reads CASSYGDRFYEQYF. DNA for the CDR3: TGTGCCAGCAGTTACGGGGACAGGTTCTACGAGCAGTACTTC.

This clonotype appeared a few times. CDR3 nucleotides: TGTGCCAGCAGCCCGGGTAGCGGGGGGCCCGACGATACGCAGTATTTT. It translates to CASSPGSGGPDDTQYF. J is TRBJ2-3 and V is TRBV7-9; 10 bases fit TRBD2. Losses at the gene ends were 5 bases for V and 6 bases for J; bases not matched to a gene: 11. In germline, CDR1 is SEHNR, CDR2 FQNEAQ (reference sequence). The CDR3 spans 16 residues.

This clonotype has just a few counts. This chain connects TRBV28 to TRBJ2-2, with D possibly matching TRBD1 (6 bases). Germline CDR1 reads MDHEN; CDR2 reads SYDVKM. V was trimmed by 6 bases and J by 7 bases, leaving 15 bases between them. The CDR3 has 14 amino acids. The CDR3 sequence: CASRGAPHDGELFF. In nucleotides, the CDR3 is TGTGCCAGCAGGGGGGCCCCCCATGACGGGGAGCTGTTTTTT. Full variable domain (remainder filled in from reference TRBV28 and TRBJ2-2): DVKVTQSSRYLVKRTGEKVFLECVQDMDHENMFWYRQDPGLGLRLIYFSYDVKMKEKGDIPEGYSVSREKKERFSLILESASTNQTSMYLCASRGAPHDGELFFGEGSRLTVL.

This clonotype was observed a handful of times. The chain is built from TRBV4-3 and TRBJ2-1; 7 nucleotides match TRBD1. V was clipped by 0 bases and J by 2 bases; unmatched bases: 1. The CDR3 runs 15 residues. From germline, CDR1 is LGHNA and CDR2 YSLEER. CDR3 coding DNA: TGCGCCAGCAGCCAAGAGAGGGGGCCCTACAATGAGCAGTTCTTC. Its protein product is CASSQERGPYNEQFF.

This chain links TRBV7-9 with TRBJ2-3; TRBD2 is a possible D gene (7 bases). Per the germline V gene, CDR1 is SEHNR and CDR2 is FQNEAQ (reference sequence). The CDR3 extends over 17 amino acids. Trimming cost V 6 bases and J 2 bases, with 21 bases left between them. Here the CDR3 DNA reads TGTGCCAGCAGGCCCCCCCTCGGGGGGCTCATCACAGATACGCAGTATTTT. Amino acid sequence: CASRPPLGGLITDTQYF.

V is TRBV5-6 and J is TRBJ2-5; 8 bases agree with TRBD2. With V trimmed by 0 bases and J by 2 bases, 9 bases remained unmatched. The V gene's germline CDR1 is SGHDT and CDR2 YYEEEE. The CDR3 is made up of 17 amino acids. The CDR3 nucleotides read TGTGCCAGCAGCTTGGGGCTTGCGGGGGGACGACAAGAGACCCAGTACTTC. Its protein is CASSLGLAGGRQETQYF.

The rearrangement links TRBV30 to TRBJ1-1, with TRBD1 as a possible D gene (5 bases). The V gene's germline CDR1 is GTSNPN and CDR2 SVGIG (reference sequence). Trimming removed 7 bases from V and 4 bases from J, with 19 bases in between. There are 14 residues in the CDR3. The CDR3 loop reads CAFTWAGRSTEAFF. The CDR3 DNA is TGTGCCTTCACGTGGGCAGGGAGGTCCACTGAAGCTTTCTTT.

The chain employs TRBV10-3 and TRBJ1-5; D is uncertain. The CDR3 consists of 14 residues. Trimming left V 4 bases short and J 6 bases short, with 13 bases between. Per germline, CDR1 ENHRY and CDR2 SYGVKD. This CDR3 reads CAISGNPTVQPQHF. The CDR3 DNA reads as TGTGCCATCAGTGGTAACCCTACAGTTCAGCCCCAGCATTTT.

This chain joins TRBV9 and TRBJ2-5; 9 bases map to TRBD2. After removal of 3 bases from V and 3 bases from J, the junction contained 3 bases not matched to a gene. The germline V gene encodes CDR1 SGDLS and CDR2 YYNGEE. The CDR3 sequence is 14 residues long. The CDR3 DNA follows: TGTGCCAGCAGCGGCGGGGGGGCAGAAGAGACCCAGTACTTC. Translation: CASSGGGAEETQYF.

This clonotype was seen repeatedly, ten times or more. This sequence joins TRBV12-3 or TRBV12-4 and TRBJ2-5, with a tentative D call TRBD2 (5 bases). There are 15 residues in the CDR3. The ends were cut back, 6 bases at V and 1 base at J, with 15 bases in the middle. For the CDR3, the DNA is TGTGCCAGCAGCCGGTTGGCCGGGATCCAAGAGACCCAGTACTTC. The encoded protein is CASSRLAGIQETQYF.

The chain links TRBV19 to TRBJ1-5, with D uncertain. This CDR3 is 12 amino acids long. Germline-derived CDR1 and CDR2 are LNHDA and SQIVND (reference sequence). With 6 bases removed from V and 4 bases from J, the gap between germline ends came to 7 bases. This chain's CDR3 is CASRSGNQPQHF. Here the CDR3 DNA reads TGTGCCAGTAGGAGTGGGAATCAGCCCCAGCATTTT. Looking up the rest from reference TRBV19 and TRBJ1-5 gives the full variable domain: DGGITQSPKYLFRKEGQNVTLSCEQNLNHDAMYWYRQDPGQGLRLIYYSQIVNDFQKGDIAEGYSVSREKKESFPLTVTSAQKNPTAFYLCASRSGNQPQHFGDGTRLSIL.

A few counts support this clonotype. The CDR3 loop reads CASSSPGTEASEAFF. The CDR3 DNA reads TGTGCCAGCAGTTCACCCGGGACAGAGGCGTCTGAAGCTTTCTTT. The chain recombines TRBV28 with TRBJ1-1, with 7 bases that match TRBD1. Germline-derived CDR1 and CDR2 are MDHEN and SYDVKM. V gave up 4 bases and J gave up 6 bases; unmatched junction bases: 11. The CDR3 loop spans 15 amino acids.

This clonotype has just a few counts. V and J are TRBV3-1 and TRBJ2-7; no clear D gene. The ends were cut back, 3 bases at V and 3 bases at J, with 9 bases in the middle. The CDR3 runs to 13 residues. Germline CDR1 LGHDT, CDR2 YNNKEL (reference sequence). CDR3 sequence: CASSQQPIYEQYF. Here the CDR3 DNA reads TGTGCCAGCAGCCAGCAACCAATCTACGAGCAGTACTTC.

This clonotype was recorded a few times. DNA of the CDR3: TGTGCCAGCAGCGCCCGGACAGGGGGCACCTTAACAGATACGCAGTATTTT. It translates to CASSARTGGTLTDTQYF. The chain employs TRBV9 and TRBJ2-3, with 11 bases identical to TRBD1. The J segment lost 3 bases and the V segment lost 3 bases, leaving 9 bases of the junction unmatched. CDR3 size: 17 residues. Germline CDR1 SGDLS, CDR2 YYNGEE.

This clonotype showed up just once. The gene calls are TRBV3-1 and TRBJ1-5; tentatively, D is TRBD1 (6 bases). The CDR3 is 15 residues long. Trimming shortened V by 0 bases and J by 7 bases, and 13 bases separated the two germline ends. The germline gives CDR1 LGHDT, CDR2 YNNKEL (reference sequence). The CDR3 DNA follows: TGTGCCAGCAGCCAAGAAGGGGGAAGGCGCCAGCCCCAGCATTTT. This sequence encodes CASSQEGGRRQPQHF.

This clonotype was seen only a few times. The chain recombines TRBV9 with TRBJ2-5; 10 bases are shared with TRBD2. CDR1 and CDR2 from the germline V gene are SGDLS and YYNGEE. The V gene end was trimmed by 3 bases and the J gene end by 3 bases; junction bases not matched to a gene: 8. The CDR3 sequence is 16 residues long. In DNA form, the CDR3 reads TGTGCCAGCAGCGAAGGGCCCCTAGCGGGGGAAGAGACCCAGTACTTC. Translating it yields CASSEGPLAGEETQYF.

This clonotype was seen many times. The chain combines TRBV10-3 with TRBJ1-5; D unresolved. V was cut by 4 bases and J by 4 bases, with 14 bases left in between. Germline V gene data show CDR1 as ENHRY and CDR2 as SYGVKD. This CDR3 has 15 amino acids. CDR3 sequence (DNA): TGTGCCATCAGTGGAGTAGGCCGCAATAATCAGCCCCAGCATTTT. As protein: CAISGVGRNNQPQHF.

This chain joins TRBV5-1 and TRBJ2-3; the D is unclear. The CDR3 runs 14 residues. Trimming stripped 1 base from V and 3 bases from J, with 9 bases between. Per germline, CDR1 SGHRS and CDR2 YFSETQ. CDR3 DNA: TGCGCCAGCAGCTTGAACGCTGGGACAGATACGCAGTATTTT. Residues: CASSLNAGTDTQYF. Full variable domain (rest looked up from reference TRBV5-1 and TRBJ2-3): KAGVTQTPRYLIKTRGQQVTLSCSPISGHRSVSWYQQTPGQGLQFLFEYFSETQRNKGNFPGRFSGRQFSNSRSEMNVSTLELGDSALYLCASSLNAGTDTQYFGPGTRLTVL.

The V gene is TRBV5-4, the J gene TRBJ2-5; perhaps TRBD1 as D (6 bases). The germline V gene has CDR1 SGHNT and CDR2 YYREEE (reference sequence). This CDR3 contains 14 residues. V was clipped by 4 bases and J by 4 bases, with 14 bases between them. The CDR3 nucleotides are TGTGCCAGCAGCACATGGGGCAGGGGAGAGACCCAGTACTTC. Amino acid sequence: CASSTWGRGETQYF.

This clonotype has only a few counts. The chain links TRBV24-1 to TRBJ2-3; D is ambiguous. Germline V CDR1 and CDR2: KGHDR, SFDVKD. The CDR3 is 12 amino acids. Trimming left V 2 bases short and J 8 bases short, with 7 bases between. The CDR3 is CATSDYRATQYF. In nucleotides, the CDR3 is TGTGCCACCAGTGATTACCGGGCTACGCAGTATTTT.

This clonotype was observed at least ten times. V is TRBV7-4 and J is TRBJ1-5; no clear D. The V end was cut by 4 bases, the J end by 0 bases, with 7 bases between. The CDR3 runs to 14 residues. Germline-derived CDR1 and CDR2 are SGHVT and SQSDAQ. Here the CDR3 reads CASSSLDSNQPQHF. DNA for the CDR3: TGTGCCAGCAGCTCCCTCGATAGCAATCAGCCCCAGCATTTT.